One and the same sample provided the 12 T cell receptor beta chains below, sequenced in a study of glioma-infiltrating T cells after dendritic cell vaccination. Sequenced by immunoSEQ multiplex PCR; TCRdb stores in-frame clones only, minus some. The table records 49,000 or so clones, around 86% of them present only once. Here the sequenced sample was blood, taken before dendritic cell vaccination. The receptor source for this set is a human donor with glioblastoma.

The rearrangement uses TRBV5-1 and TRBJ1-1; D uncertain. CDR3 size: 12 residues. V gave up 4 bases and J gave up 12 bases, with 16 bases separating them. Germline loops: CDR1 SGHRS, CDR2 YFSETQ. CDR3 sequence (DNA): TGCGCCAGCAGCCCTTCTTGGGAGGAAACTTTCTTT. It translates to CASSPSWEETFF.

The genes are TRBV19 and TRBJ2-2; TRBD1 matches at 8 bases. Looked up from germline, CDR1 is LNHDA and CDR2 is SQIVND (reference sequence). The V segment lost 5 bases and the J segment 1 base; nucleotides outside the gene matches: 6. The CDR3 runs 16 residues. The CDR3 loop reads CASSPTGVLNTGELFF. DNA of the CDR3: TGTGCCAGTAGTCCGACAGGGGTCCTGAACACCGGGGAGCTGTTTTTT.

This chain links TRBV5-1 with TRBJ2-3, with TRBD1 identical over 12 bases. The V gene end was trimmed by 7 bases and the J gene end by 7 bases; junction bases not matched to a gene: 10. Germline V gene sequence: CDR1 SGHRS, CDR2 YFSETQ. The CDR3 is 15 residues long. The CDR3 nucleotides read TGCGCCAGCGAAGGGACGGGACAGGGGGCCCATACGCAGTATTTT. As protein: CASEGTGQGAHTQYF. Full variable domain (missing parts from reference TRBV5-1 and TRBJ2-3): KAGVTQTPRYLIKTRGQQVTLSCSPISGHRSVSWYQQTPGQGLQFLFEYFSETQRNKGNFPGRFSGRQFSNSRSEMNVSTLELGDSALYLCASEGTGQGAHTQYFGPGTRLTVL.

The chain couples TRBV20-1 to TRBJ1-1; weak D call: TRBD1 (5 bases). Germline V gene lookup returns CDR1 DFQATT and CDR2 SNEGSKA (reference sequence). The V end was cut by 4 bases, the J end by 6 bases, with 9 bases between. The length of the CDR3 is 11 residues. This chain's CDR3 is CSATGYPEAFF. In DNA form, the CDR3 reads TGCAGTGCTACAGGGTACCCTGAAGCTTTCTTT.

The genes are TRBV11-2 and TRBJ2-1; TRBD1 is a possible D gene (5 bases). The CDR3 consists of 15 residues. With 5 bases removed from V and 4 bases from J, the gap between germline ends came to 15 bases. Germline V gene lookup returns CDR1 SGHAT and CDR2 FQNNGV. The CDR3: CASSQGGQSYNEQFF. CDR3 in DNA: TGTGCCAGCAGCCAGGGTGGGCAGTCGTACAATGAGCAGTTCTTC.

This chain uses TRBV7-9 with TRBJ2-7, with 11 bases aligning to TRBD2. V trimming: 0 bases; J trimming: 3 bases; junction bases outside the gene matches: 10. Germline V CDR1 and CDR2: SEHNR, FQNEAQ (reference sequence). This CDR3 contains 18 residues. The CDR3 DNA is TGTGCCAGCAGCTTAGCCGCAATTGGACTAGCGGGTAGCTACGAGCAGTACTTC. Encoded protein: CASSLAAIGLAGSYEQYF.

The V gene is TRBV18, the J gene TRBJ2-6; perhaps TRBD1 as D (6 bases). This CDR3 region has 18 residues. Germline V gives CDR1 KGHSH, CDR2 LQKENI. V lost 0 bases and J lost 0, with 12 bases in between. The CDR3 loop reads CASSPPRQAHSGANVLTF. The CDR3 DNA sequence: TGTGCCAGCTCACCACCCCGACAGGCTCACTCTGGGGCCAACGTCCTGACTTTC.

The genes are TRBV4-3 and TRBJ2-5; 11 bases are a match to TRBD2. With 0 bases clipped from V and 5 bases from J, the junction kept 8 bases outside the gene matches. Germline CDR1 reads LGHNA; CDR2 reads YSLEER. The CDR3 has 17 residues. The CDR3 DNA is TGCGCCAGCAGCCAAGACGCTAGCGGGGGGTTTGGGGAGACCCAGTACTTC. It is translated as CASSQDASGGFGETQYF.

V usage is TRBV5-1 and J usage is TRBJ2-3, with 13 bases identical to TRBD2. The CDR3 length is 14 residues. Germline values: CDR1 SGHRS, CDR2 YFSETQ. Trimming removed 4 bases from V and 6 bases from J; junction bases left unmatched: 2. CDR3 nucleotides: TGCGCCAGCAGCGAGACTAGCGGGGGGGATACGCAGTATTTT. Translated, it gives CASSETSGGDTQYF.

The rearrangement links TRBV6-6 to TRBJ1-1, with 8 bases fitting TRBD1. The germline CDR1 and CDR2 sequences are MNHNY and SVGAGI (reference sequence). The CDR3 totals 13 residues. Trimming at V came to 2 bases and at J to 11 bases, leaving 7 bases not matched to a gene. CDR3 bases: TGTGCCAGCAGTTACGGACAGGGAGTTATGGCTTTCTTT. Its protein product is CASSYGQGVMAFF.

This clone was observed a few times. The chain couples TRBV6-5 to TRBJ1-5; D not certain. The CDR3 is made up of 13 amino acids. From germline, CDR1 is MNHEY and CDR2 SVGAGI. Trimming took off 4 bases at V and 5 bases at J, with 9 bases between the two ends. In DNA, the CDR3 is TGTGCCAGCAGTTTCAATGCGGATCAGCCCCAGCATTTT. Translating gives CASSFNADQPQHF.

The chain carries TRBV7-2 and TRBJ1-1; weak D call: TRBD1 (5 bases). Germline V lookup: CDR1 SGHTA, CDR2 FQGNSA. This CDR3 contains 16 residues. The germline V and J ends were trimmed by 1 base and 5 bases, with 17 bases remaining between them. The chain's CDR3 is CASSLDWGVKTTEAFF. The CDR3 DNA reads TGTGCCAGCAGCTTAGATTGGGGGGTAAAGACTACTGAAGCTTTCTTT.